This T cell receptor (beta chain) appears in the sequencing data of a study of CD8+ T cells in alopecia areata. Turning to the study itself: Those treated were given oral tofacitinib at 5 to 10 mg twice daily. Tofacitinib ran 6 to 18 months, followed by 6 months off drug.

General study results and limits: The study found that many expanded lesional clones persisted in scalp and blood during tofacitinib. Patients shared TCRs less clearly than mice did, possibly owing to HLA.

CDR1 is SGDLS, CDR2 YYNGEE, per germline. V gave up 2 bases and J gave up 1 base; unmatched junction bases: 3. The CDR3 is 16 residues long. Treatment of the sample: oral pan-JAK inhibitor, 5-10 mg twice daily. This clone was detected once. What it recognizes is unknown. Following RNA extraction, reverse transcription yielded cDNA that acted as the sequencing template. Generated by immunoSEQ multiplex PCR, the TCRdb table keeps only in-frame clones and is missing some. The sample has approximately 300,000 clones, roughly 60% seen once. The sequenced sample was CD4+ T cells sorted from blood, obtained at week 24, from a patient treated with tofacitinib. This clonotype originated in a human donor with alopecia areata. This chain joins TRBV9 and TRBJ2-2, with 9 nucleotides matching TRBD1. CDR3: CASSVTGGKNTGELFF. The CDR3 coding sequence is TGTGCCAGCAGCGTTACAGGGGGCAAGAACACCGGGGAGCTGTTTTTT.